This entry concerns a single T cell receptor beta chain. Authors' methods: Amplification of reference gene primers was used by the study to estimate nucleated cell counts. The data were produced by immunoSEQ multiplex PCR, yet TCRdb's version contains in-frame clones alone and is incomplete. Clone size and the V and J calls come from that table; the DNA yielded D and trimming. The sample has 17,000 or so clones, 91% seen once. These data are taken from a study of blood T cell repertoires in COVID-19. Overall study: Sites across the United States, Italy and Spain contributed samples from acute and convalescent COVID-19. In each case, the material was cDNA or gDNA derived from T cells, B-cell-depleted T cells, or PBMCs.

The TCR was taken from a human donor in a cohort sampled during active COVID-19. Material for sequencing was peripheral blood.

CDR3 sequence (DNA): TGTGCCAGCAGTCCGGACAGGGTAGGACAGCCCCAGCATTTT. This codes for CASSPDRVGQPQHF. This chain joins TRBV6-6 and TRBJ1-5; 8 bases match TRBD1. CDR3 length equals 14 residues. With V trimmed by 5 bases and J by 7 bases, 7 bases remained unmatched. CDR1 is MNHNY, CDR2 SVGAGI, per germline (reference sequence).